These 3 T cell receptor beta chains came from one sample sequenced in a study of T cell repertoires in cytomegalovirus infection. No antigens are known for them. TCRdb used MiXCR to reprocess the reads, holding one entry per CDR3 protein. Of 110,000 or so distinct CDR3 sequences listed, 30% to 35% are singletons. The material was CD8+ T cells from cultured PBMCs, obtained from culture after CMV antigen stimulation. These receptors all come from a human donor in good health (CMV status not recorded). Some clones in this sample may be carry-over from other donors' samples.

The genes are TRBV10-3 and TRBJ1-1; D is uncertain. The CDR3 spans 11 residues. Germline lookup yields CDR1 ENHRY and CDR2 SYGVKD. Deletions cut 11 bases from V and 1 base from J, with 8 bases between. CDR3 loop: CAAWANTEAFF. The CDR3 nucleotides read TGTGCCGCTTGGGCGAACACTGAAGCTTTCTTT.

The J gene is TRBJ2-7, the V gene TRBV5-4; the D gene is possibly TRBD2 (7 bases). The CDR3 has 15 amino acids. CDR1 and CDR2 from the germline V gene are SGHNT and YYREEE (reference sequence). V was trimmed by 6 bases and J by 7 bases, leaving 23 bases between them. The CDR3 region has the DNA TGTGCCAGCAACTCTCAGAGGCGGGGGCCGGGGGAGCAGTACTTC. Translation gives CASNSQRRGPGEQYF.

This clonotype was seen only a few times. The chain combines TRBV7-6 with TRBJ1-2, with a weak D call TRBD1 (6 bases). This CDR3 has 14 amino acids. Per the germline V gene, CDR1 is SGHVS and CDR2 is FNYEAQ. Trimming left V 4 bases short and J 5 bases short, with 14 bases between. The CDR3 loop is CASSYGEGEYGYTF. CDR3 nucleotide sequence: TGTGCCAGCAGCTACGGTGAGGGGGAGTATGGCTACACCTTC.